This T cell receptor beta chain is drawn from a study of blood T cell repertoires in COVID-19. The repertoire was sequenced with immunoSEQ multiplex PCR; TCRdb's copy has only in-frame clones and lacks some. The repertoire holds approximately 68,000 clones, with approximately 90% as singletons. CDR3 size: 20 residues. Germline values: CDR1 KGHSH, CDR2 LQKENI. V was clipped by 2 bases and J by 1 base, with 24 bases between them. The specimen was peripheral blood. V gene TRBV18 combines with J gene TRBJ1-5; no clear D gene. The source is a man between 65 and 79 years old with active or convalescent COVID-19. This CDR3 is CASSPVSQPLTVRSNQPQHF. The CDR3 DNA reads TGTGCCAGCTCACCAGTCTCACAGCCCCTAACGGTTAGAAGCAATCAGCCCCAGCATTTT.